The 20 T cell receptor beta chains listed next were all sequenced from one sample in a study of cytotoxic CD8 clonotypes in ibrutinib-treated CLL. This table comes from immunoSEQ multiplex PCR, and its TCRdb copy is limited to in-frame clones, with some not included. There are about 69,000 clones in the sample; 80% occur only once, and 7.7% lies in the top ten. This specimen was PBMCs, taken at disease progression, from a patient treated with ibrutinib. These receptors came from a human donor with chronic lymphocytic leukemia.

The table lists this clone with many counts. This sequence joins TRBV11-2 and TRBJ2-7, with D possibly matching TRBD1 (6 bases). The germline V gene has CDR1 SGHAT and CDR2 FQNNGV. The CDR3 totals 14 residues. The V and J ends lost 1 base and 7 bases respectively, with 14 bases between them. The CDR3, as DNA: TGTGCCAGCAGCTTAGGTCACAGGGCCGGGGAGCAGTACTTC. It specifies CASSLGHRAGEQYF.

The V gene is TRBV9, the J gene TRBJ2-1; TRBD2 matches at 7 bases. The CDR3 loop spans 15 amino acids. CDR1 and CDR2 (germline): SGDLS, YYNGEE. V was clipped by 0 bases and J by 4 bases; unmatched bases: 4. CDR3: CASSVESSGYNEQFF. The CDR3 DNA sequence: TGTGCCAGCAGCGTAGAGTCTAGCGGATACAATGAGCAGTTCTTC.

The chain recombines TRBV29-1 with TRBJ1-5; no firm D call. Trimming removed 5 bases at V and 0 bases at J, with 11 bases between. The CDR3 has 14 amino acids. Germline values: CDR1 SQVTM, CDR2 ANQGSEA. For the CDR3, the DNA is TGCAGCGTTTCGAGCGGCTATAGCAATCAGCCCCAGCATTTT. As protein: CSVSSGYSNQPQHF.

This chain connects TRBV6-1 to TRBJ1-2; D gene uncertain. V dropped 8 bases and J dropped 8 bases, with 15 bases sitting between them. This CDR3 region has 12 residues. The germline gives CDR1 MNHNS, CDR2 SASEGT. The CDR3: CASGLLREGYTF. In nucleotides, the CDR3 is TGTGCCAGCGGTCTGCTACGTGAAGGCTACACCTTC.

The rearrangement links TRBV5-4 to TRBJ2-5; unclear D gene. The V gene's germline CDR1 is SGHNT and CDR2 YYREEE (reference sequence). Trimming took 4 bases from V and 4 from J, leaving 2 bases between them. The CDR3 covers 10 residues. CDR3 in DNA: TGTGCCAGCAGCCTAGAGACCCAGTACTTC. Amino acid sequence: CASSLETQYF.

The V gene is TRBV6-6, the J gene TRBJ2-7; 12 bases fit TRBD1. The CDR3 is 14 residues long. Germline lookup yields CDR1 MNHNY and CDR2 SVGAGI (reference sequence). V lost 6 bases, J lost 6 bases, and 6 bases stayed unmatched. The CDR3 reads CASRGQGAMGEQYF. The DNA for the CDR3 is TGTGCCAGCAGGGGACAGGGGGCTATGGGCGAGCAGTACTTC.

The chain has TRBV27 and TRBJ2-5; D might be TRBD2 (6 bases). Matching the DNA end better, TRBJ2-7 makes the J call doubtful. The CDR3 runs 15 residues. Germline V gene lookup returns CDR1 MNHEY and CDR2 SMNVEV (reference sequence). The CDR3 coding sequence is TGTGCCAGCAGTTTGGATGCGGGGAGCTCCTACGAGCAGTACTTC. Residues: CASSLDAGSSYEQYF.

The V gene is TRBV13, the J gene TRBJ1-2; TRBD1 might be the D (5 bases). Germline CDR1 reads PRHDT; CDR2 reads FYEKMQ (reference sequence). Between the trimmed V and J ends, which lost 3 bases and 3 bases, there was a span of 8 bases. This CDR3 spans 13 amino acids. The CDR3 DNA sequence: TGTGCCAGCAGCTTCACCAGGGACTATGGCTACACCTTC. This codes for CASSFTRDYGYTF.

This clone was seen once. The J gene is TRBJ2-6, the V gene TRBV27; tentative D call: TRBD2 (6 bases). The germline V and J ends were trimmed by 2 bases and 0 bases, with 8 bases remaining between them. The CDR3 is 16 residues long. Germline V CDR1 and CDR2: MNHEY, SMNVEV (reference sequence). CDR3 DNA sequence: TGTGCCAGCAGTTTACGGGGGAGCTCTGGGGCCAACGTCCTGACTTTC. Translation: CASSLRGSSGANVLTF.

This chain joins TRBV27 and TRBJ2-1, with D tentatively TRBD2 (6 bases). The CDR3 loop spans 16 amino acids. Between the trimmed V and J ends, which lost 2 bases and 4 bases, there was a span of 15 bases. CDR1 is MNHEY, CDR2 SMNVEV, per germline (reference sequence). In DNA form, the CDR3 reads TGTGCCAGCAGTTTAACTGCCGGACTACGTTACAATGAGCAGTTCTTC. Its translation: CASSLTAGLRYNEQFF.

The rearrangement links TRBV30 to TRBJ1-2; unclear D gene. Germline CDR1 and CDR2: GTSNPN and SVGIG (reference sequence). V lost 1 base and J 8 bases, leaving 17 bases between the germline ends. The length of the CDR3 is 14 residues. CDR3 bases: TGTGCCTGGAGTGGGGCCCTCCAGCAACGGGGCTACACCTTC. This encodes CAWSGALQQRGYTF.

The chain recombines TRBV4-1 with TRBJ1-1; tentatively, D is TRBD1 (5 bases). The CDR3 has 13 residues. The V gene's germline CDR1 is MGHRA and CDR2 YSYEKL. The germline V and J ends were trimmed by 2 bases and 6 bases, with 10 bases remaining between them. Written as DNA, the CDR3 is TGCGCCAGCAGCCAATGGGGGAAGGCTGAAGCTTTCTTT. Translation: CASSQWGKAEAFF.

The sample holds one count of this clone. The rearrangement links TRBV18 to TRBJ1-3, with D maybe TRBD1 (5 bases). Trimming stripped 1 base from V and 1 base from J, with 5 bases between. Looked up from germline, CDR1 is KGHSH and CDR2 is LQKENI. This CDR3 is 14 amino acids long. CDR3 loop: CASSPQGSGNTIYF. CDR3 sequence (DNA): TGTGCCAGCTCACCACAGGGGTCTGGAAACACCATATATTTT.

V usage is TRBV4-2 and J usage is TRBJ1-5; D unresolved. The V end lost 3 bases, the J end lost 1 base, and 10 bases lay between the germline ends. CDR3 size: 15 residues. Germline V gene sequence: CDR1 LGHNA, CDR2 YNFKEQ. CDR3 bases: TGTGCCAGCAGCCAGGAGGGCGGGAGCAATCAGCCCCAGCATTTT. The encoded protein is CASSQEGGSNQPQHF.

This clone has only one observation. CDR3 in amino acids: CASSEGDSNQPQHF. For the CDR3, the DNA is TGTGCCAGCAGTGAAGGTGATAGCAATCAGCCCCAGCATTTT. The chain joins TRBV6-4 to TRBJ1-5; D is uncertain. The CDR3 length is 14 residues. Deletions cut 3 bases from V and 0 bases from J, with 6 bases between. Germline CDR1 MRHNA, CDR2 SNTAGT.

The chain joins TRBV15 to TRBJ2-7; 11 positions agree with TRBD2. The V segment lost 2 bases and the J segment 4 bases; nucleotides outside the gene matches: 4. Germline CDR1 reads LNHNV; CDR2 reads YYDKDF (reference sequence). This CDR3 spans 15 amino acids. The CDR3 coding sequence is TGTGCCACCAGCAGATCGGGACTAGCGGAATACGAGCAGTACTTC. This translates into CATSRSGLAEYEQYF.

This clone was counted between two and nine times. The gene calls are TRBV7-9 and TRBJ2-1; 7 bases are shared with TRBD2. The trim removed 5 bases at V and 4 bases at J, leaving 8 bases unmatched. Germline assignment: CDR1 SEHNR and CDR2 FQNEAQ (reference sequence). The CDR3 has 15 residues. The CDR3 DNA follows: TGTGCCAGCAGCCCGCGCGGGGAGGGGTACAATGAGCAGTTCTTC. Protein: CASSPRGEGYNEQFF.

The rearrangement uses TRBV6-5 and TRBJ2-1; 9 bases map to TRBD2. The CDR3 has 16 amino acids. The J segment lost 7 bases and the V segment lost 0 bases, leaving 7 bases of the junction unmatched. Germline V gives CDR1 MNHEY, CDR2 SVGAGI. CDR3 DNA: TGTGCCAGCAGTTACTCGATTCTAGCGGGAACAAATGAGCAGTTCTTC. This encodes CASSYSILAGTNEQFF.

The chain recombines TRBV5-1 with TRBJ2-2; TRBD1 matches 7 bases. Germline CDR1 and CDR2: SGHRS and YFSETQ. CDR3 length: 16 amino acids. The V segment lost 0 bases and the J segment 4 bases; nucleotides outside the gene matches: 6. CDR3 residues: CASSLGRGPATGELFF. DNA for the CDR3: TGCGCCAGCAGCTTGGGTAGGGGGCCGGCCACCGGGGAGCTGTTTTTT.

This sequence joins TRBV5-1 and TRBJ1-1, with a weak D call TRBD1 (6 bases). This CDR3 comprises 14 residues. Germline CDR1 is SGHRS and CDR2 is YFSETQ. Trimming pared 0 bases from V and 1 base from J, leaving 7 bases between. In nucleotides, the CDR3 is TGCGCCAGCAGCTTGGGGACAGCGAACACTGAAGCTTTCTTT. Translating gives CASSLGTANTEAFF.